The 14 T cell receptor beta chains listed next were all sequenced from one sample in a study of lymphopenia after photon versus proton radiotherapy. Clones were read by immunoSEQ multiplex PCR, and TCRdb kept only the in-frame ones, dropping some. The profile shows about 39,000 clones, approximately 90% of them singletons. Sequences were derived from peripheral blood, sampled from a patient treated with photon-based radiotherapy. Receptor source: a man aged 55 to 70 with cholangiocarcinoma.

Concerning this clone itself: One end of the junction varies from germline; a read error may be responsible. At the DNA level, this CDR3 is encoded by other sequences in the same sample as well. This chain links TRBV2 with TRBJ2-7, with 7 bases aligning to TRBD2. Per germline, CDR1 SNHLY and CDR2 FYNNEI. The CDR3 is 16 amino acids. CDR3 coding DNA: TGTGCTAGCAGTGAATTTCTTGGCGGGAGCCCAAACGAGCAGTACTTC. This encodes CASSEFLGGSPNEQYF.

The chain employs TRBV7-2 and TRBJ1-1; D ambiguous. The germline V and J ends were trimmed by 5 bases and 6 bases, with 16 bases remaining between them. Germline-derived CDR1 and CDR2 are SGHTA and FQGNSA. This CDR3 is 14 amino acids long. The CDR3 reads CASSENLGRAEAFF. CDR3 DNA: TGTGCCAGCAGCGAGAACCTCGGACGGGCTGAAGCTTTCTTT. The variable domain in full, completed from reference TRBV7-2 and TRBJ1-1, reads GAGVSQSPSNKVTEKGKDVELRCDPISGHTALYWYRQSLGQGLEFLIYFQGNSAPDKSGLPSDRFSAERTGGSVSTLTIQRTQQEDSAVYLCASSENLGRAEAFFGQGTRLTVV.

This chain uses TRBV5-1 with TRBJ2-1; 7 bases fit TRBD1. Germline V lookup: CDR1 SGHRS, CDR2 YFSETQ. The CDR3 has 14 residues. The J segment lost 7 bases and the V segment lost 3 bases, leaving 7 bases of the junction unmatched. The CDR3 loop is CASSSTTGLNEQFF. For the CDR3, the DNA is TGCGCCAGCAGCTCAACGACAGGGTTGAATGAGCAGTTCTTC.

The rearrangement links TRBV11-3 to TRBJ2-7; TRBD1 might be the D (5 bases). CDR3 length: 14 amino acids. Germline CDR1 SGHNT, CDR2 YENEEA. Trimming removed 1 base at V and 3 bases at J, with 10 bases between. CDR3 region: CASSLGYRGYEQYF. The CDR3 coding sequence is TGTGCCAGCAGCTTAGGTTATAGGGGCTACGAGCAGTACTTC. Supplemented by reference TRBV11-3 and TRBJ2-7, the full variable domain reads EAGVVQSPRYKIIEKKQPVAFWCNPISGHNTLYWYLQNLGQGPELLIRYENEEAVDDSQLPKDRFSAERLKGVDSTLKIQPAELGDSAVYLCASSLGYRGYEQYFGPGTRLTVT.

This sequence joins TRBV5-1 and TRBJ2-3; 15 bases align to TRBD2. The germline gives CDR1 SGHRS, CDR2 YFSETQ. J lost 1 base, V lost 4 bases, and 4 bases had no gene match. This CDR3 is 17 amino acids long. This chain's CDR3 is CASSQGLAGGGTDTQYF. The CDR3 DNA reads TGCGCCAGCAGCCAGGGACTAGCGGGAGGCGGCACAGATACGCAGTATTTT. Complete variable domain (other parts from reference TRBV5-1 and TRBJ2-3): KAGVTQTPRYLIKTRGQQVTLSCSPISGHRSVSWYQQTPGQGLQFLFEYFSETQRNKGNFPGRFSGRQFSNSRSEMNVSTLELGDSALYLCASSQGLAGGGTDTQYFGPGTRLTVL.

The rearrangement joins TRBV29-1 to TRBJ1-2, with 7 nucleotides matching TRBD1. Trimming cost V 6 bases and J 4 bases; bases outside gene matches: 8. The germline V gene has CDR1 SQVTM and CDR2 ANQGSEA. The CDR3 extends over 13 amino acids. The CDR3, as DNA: TGCAGCGTAGGGACAGCTAACCTCTATGGCTACACCTTC. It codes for CSVGTANLYGYTF.

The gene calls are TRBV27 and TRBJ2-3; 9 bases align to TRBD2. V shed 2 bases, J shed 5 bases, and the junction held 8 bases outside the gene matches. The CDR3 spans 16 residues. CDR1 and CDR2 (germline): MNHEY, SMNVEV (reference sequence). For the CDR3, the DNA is TGTGCCAGCAGTTTACGGGGCGGGGGGGCGGTAGATACGCAGTATTTT. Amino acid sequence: CASSLRGGGAVDTQYF.

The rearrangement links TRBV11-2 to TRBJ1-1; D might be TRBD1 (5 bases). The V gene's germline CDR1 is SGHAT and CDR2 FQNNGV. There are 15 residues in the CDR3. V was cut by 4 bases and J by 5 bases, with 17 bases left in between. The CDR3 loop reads CASSSVPAGLTEAFF. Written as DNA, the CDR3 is TGTGCCAGCAGCTCTGTCCCCGCAGGGCTGACTGAAGCTTTCTTT.

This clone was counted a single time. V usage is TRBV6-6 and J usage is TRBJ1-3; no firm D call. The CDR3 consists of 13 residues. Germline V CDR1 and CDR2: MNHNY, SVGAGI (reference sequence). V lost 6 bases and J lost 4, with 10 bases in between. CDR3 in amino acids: CASSALGGNTIYF. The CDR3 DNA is TGTGCCAGCAGCGCCCTGGGGGGAAACACCATATATTTT.

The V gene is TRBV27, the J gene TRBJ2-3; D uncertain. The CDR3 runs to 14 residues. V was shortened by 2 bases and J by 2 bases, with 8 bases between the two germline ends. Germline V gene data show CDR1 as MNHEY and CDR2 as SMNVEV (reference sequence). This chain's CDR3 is CASSLNLPTDTQYF. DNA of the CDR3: TGTGCCAGCAGTTTAAACCTCCCCACAGATACGCAGTATTTT.

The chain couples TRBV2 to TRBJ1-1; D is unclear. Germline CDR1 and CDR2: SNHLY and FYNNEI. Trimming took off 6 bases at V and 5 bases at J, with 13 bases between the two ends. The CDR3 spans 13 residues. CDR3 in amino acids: CASRSGAGTEAFF. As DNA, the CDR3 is TGTGCCAGCAGAAGCGGAGCGGGAACTGAAGCTTTCTTT.

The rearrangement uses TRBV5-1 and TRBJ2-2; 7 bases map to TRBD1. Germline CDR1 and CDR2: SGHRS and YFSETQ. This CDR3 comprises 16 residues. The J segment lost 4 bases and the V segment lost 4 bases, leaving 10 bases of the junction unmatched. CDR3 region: CASSLQGDLSTGELFF. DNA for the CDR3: TGCGCCAGCAGCCTTCAGGGGGATCTCAGCACCGGGGAGCTGTTTTTT.

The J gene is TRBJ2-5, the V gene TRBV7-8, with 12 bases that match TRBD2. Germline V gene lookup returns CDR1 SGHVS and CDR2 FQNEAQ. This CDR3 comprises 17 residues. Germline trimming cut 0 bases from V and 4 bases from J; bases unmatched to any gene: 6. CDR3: CASSLATSGSLVETQYF. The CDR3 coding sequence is TGTGCCAGCAGCTTAGCGACTAGCGGGAGTCTGGTAGAGACCCAGTACTTC.

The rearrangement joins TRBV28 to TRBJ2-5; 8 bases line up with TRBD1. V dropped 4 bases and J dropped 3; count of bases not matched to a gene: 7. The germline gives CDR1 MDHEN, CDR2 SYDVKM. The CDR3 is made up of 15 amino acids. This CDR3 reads CASSSRTGYEETQYF. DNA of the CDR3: TGTGCCAGCAGTTCCAGGACAGGGTACGAAGAGACCCAGTACTTC.